The rows below give T cell receptor beta chains drawn from one sample of a study of blood T cells in healthy people across ages. Each CDR3 protein is one row after TCRdb ran MiXCR on the 5' RACE reads. This table holds fewer than 700,000 distinct CDR3 sequences, around half found once. The sequenced sample was blood. These receptors were taken from an elderly man in good health. Both conserved end residues are part of each CDR3. D genes are given only for firm matches. Only part of the rows carry a size: once, few, many, or a class if the clone is expanded.

>.|many|TRBV24-1|TRBJ2-1
TGTGCCACCAGTGATTCGAGGCACCGAGGGTACAATGAGCAGTTCTTC
CATSDSRHRGYNEQFF
>.|once|TRBV20-1|TRBJ2-2
TGCAGTGCTAGAGCCAGGGGCACCGGGGAGCTGTTTTTT
CSARARGTGELFF
>TRBD2|.|TRBV2|TRBJ2-1
TGTGCCAGCAGATTAGGGCGGGAGGGCTACAATGAGCAGTTCTTC
CASRLGREGYNEQFF
>.|.|TRBV20-1|TRBJ2-5
TGCAGTGCTGGCGGTGGATGGGCGACGAACCAAGAGACCCAGTACTTC
CSAGGGWATNQETQYF
>.|.|TRBV2|TRBJ1-1
TGTGCCAGCAGTGAAGCGCTGACATATCTTGGCACTGAAGCTTTCTTT
CASSEALTYLGTEAFF
>TRBD1|few|TRBV5-1|TRBJ2-7
TGCGCCAGCAGCTGGACAGGGGTAGCGTATTACGAGCAGTACTTC
CASSWTGVAYYEQYF
>TRBD2|.|TRBV4-1|TRBJ2-7
TGCGCCAGCAGCCAAGTACTAGCGGGGTTACCCTACGAGCAGTACTTC
CASSQVLAGLPYEQYF
>.|.|TRBV10-2|TRBJ2-7
TGCGCCAGCGGGCCGCCAGCCGTTCCCTACGAGCAGTACTTC
CASGPPAVPYEQYF
>TRBD1|few|TRBV20-1|TRBJ2-7
TGCAGTGCCCCCGGGAACAGGGGAATTGGCGAGCAGTACTTC
CSAPGNRGIGEQYF
>.|.|TRBV7-2|TRBJ2-4
TGTGCCAGCAGCTTAGGCCAGCTAGCCAAAAACATTCAGTACTTC
CASSLGQLAKNIQYF
>TRBD2|.|TRBV7-2|TRBJ2-3
TGTGCCAGCAGCTACCGGACTAGCGGGGCAGATACGCAGTATTTT
CASSYRTSGADTQYF
>.|few|TRBV12-3/TRBV12-4|TRBJ2-3
TGTGCCAGCAGGGACAGATTTAGCACAGATACGCAGTATTTT
CASRDRFSTDTQYF
>.|.|TRBV29-1|TRBJ2-1
TGCAGCGTTAGGCCAGGGAGGAATGAGCAGTTCTTC
CSVRPGRNEQFF
>.|few|TRBV6-5|TRBJ1-3
TGTGCCAGCCGGTGGGGGGGCGAGTATGGAAACACCATATATTTT
CASRWGGEYGNTIYF
>.|few|TRBV20-1|TRBJ2-3
TGCAGTGCTAGAGATTGGATAGCCACAGATACGCAGTATTTT
CSARDWIATDTQYF
>.|many|TRBV6-5|TRBJ2-1
TGTGCCAGCAGTAACAATTACAATGAGCAGTTCTTC
CASSNNYNEQFF
>.|.|TRBV7-2|TRBJ1-5
TGTGCCAGCAGCCCCCGGCACAATCAGCCCCAGCATTTT
CASSPRHNQPQHF
>.|.|TRBV6-6|TRBJ1-6
TGTGCCAGCAAAGGACCGAGCTCCTATAATTCACCCCTCCACTTT
CASKGPSSYNSPLHF
>TRBD2|.|TRBV6-2/TRBV6-3|TRBJ2-1
TGTGCCAGCGGCCCCCGGACTAGCGGGAGGGCCGGTGAGCAGTTCTTC
CASGPRTSGRAGEQFF
>.|few|TRBV4-2|TRBJ1-2
TGTGCCAGCAGCCAAGATCCCCGGGAGGGGCTATACCTTAACTATGGCTACACCTTC
CASSQDPREGLYLNYGYTF
>TRBD2|.|TRBV25-1|TRBJ2-7
TGTGCCAGCAGTGAATGGACTAGCGGGGGCCCCTACGAGCAGTACTTC
CASSEWTSGGPYEQYF
>.|.|TRBV7-9|TRBJ2-7
TGTGCCAGCAGCTTAGAGGGACTCGGGGTCGAGCAGTACTTC
CASSLEGLGVEQYF